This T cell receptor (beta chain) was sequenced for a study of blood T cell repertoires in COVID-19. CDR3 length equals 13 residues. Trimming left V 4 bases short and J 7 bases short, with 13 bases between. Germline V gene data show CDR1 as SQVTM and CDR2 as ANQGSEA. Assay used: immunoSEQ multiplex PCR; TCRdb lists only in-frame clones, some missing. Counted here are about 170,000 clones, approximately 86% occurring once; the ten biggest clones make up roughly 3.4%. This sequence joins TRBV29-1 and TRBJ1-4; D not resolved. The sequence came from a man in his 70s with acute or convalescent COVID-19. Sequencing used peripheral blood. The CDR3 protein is CSVAGSSAEKLFF. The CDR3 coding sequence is TGCAGCGTTGCAGGATCCTCGGCTGAAAAACTGTTTTTT.